A single sample gave rise to the 18 T cell receptor beta chains below, sequenced in a study of blood T cell repertoires in COVID-19. Profiled with immunoSEQ multiplex PCR; TCRdb holds only in-frame clones, not every one. The sample lists around 91,000 clones, roughly 88% occurring once. Sequences were obtained from peripheral blood. The source is a human donor in a cohort sampled during active COVID-19.

This chain uses TRBV11-2 with TRBJ2-5; 11 bases are a match to TRBD2. The germline V gene encodes CDR1 SGHAT and CDR2 FQNNGV. The CDR3 is 14 amino acids. After removal of 0 bases from V and 12 bases from J, the junction contained 6 bases not matched to a gene. In nucleotides, the CDR3 is TGTGCCAGCAGCTTAGAGGGACTAGCGGCTCACAAGTACTTC. It specifies CASSLEGLAAHKYF.

The chain couples TRBV7-2 to TRBJ2-3; 13 positions match TRBD2. This CDR3 has 16 amino acids. CDR1 SGHTA and CDR2 FQGNSA come from the germline V gene. Unmatched junction bases numbered 6, after V lost 4 bases and J lost 5 bases. CDR3 region: CASSWRLAGGGDTQYF. The CDR3 coding sequence is TGTGCCAGCAGCTGGCGACTAGCGGGAGGTGGAGATACGCAGTATTTT. The complete variable domain, with remaining parts taken from reference TRBV7-2 and TRBJ2-3, reads GAGVSQSPSNKVTEKGKDVELRCDPISGHTALYWYRQSLGQGLEFLIYFQGNSAPDKSGLPSDRFSAERTGGSVSTLTIQRTQQEDSAVYLCASSWRLAGGGDTQYFGPGTRLTVL.

The chain joins TRBV5-1 to TRBJ2-2; the D gene is possibly TRBD1 (5 bases). CDR1 and CDR2 from the germline V gene are SGHRS and YFSETQ. V lost 6 bases and J lost 4, with 13 bases in between. The CDR3 is 14 residues long. CDR3 sequence (DNA): TGCGCCAGCATCGATACAGGAACCACCGGGGAGCTGTTTTTT. Translating gives CASIDTGTTGELFF.

The chain carries TRBV29-1 and TRBJ1-1; D remains unclear. V was shortened by 2 bases and J by 0 bases, with 13 bases between the two germline ends. CDR1 and CDR2 (germline): SQVTM, ANQGSEA. This CDR3 comprises 15 residues. CDR3 protein: CSVERGTAMNTEAFF. The CDR3 coding sequence is TGCAGCGTTGAACGTGGTACAGCTATGAACACTGAAGCTTTCTTT.

The chain is built from TRBV29-1 and TRBJ2-3; 13 nucleotides match TRBD2. The CDR3 contains 14 residues. CDR1 is SQVTM and CDR2 is ANQGSEA in the germline V gene. Losses at the gene ends were 8 bases for V and 4 bases for J; bases not matched to a gene: 6. CDR3 amino acids: CSSRLAGGPDTQYF. CDR3 bases: TGCAGCTCACGACTAGCGGGAGGACCAGATACGCAGTATTTT.

The chain employs TRBV7-2 and TRBJ2-3, with D perhaps matching TRBD1 (5 bases). Trimming left V 5 bases short and J 0 bases short, with 15 bases between. Germline V gene sequence: CDR1 SGHTA, CDR2 FQGNSA. CDR3 size: 16 residues. Here the CDR3 DNA reads TGTGCCAGCAGCCCCCGACAGAGAACTAGCACAGATACGCAGTATTTT. Protein sequence: CASSPRQRTSTDTQYF.

The chain is built from TRBV6-5 and TRBJ1-2; TRBD1 aligns across 7 bases. CDR3 size: 13 residues. V dropped 6 bases and J dropped 4; count of bases not matched to a gene: 5. Germline CDR1 is MNHEY and CDR2 is SVGAGI. In nucleotides, the CDR3 is TGTGCCAGCAGCCGTACAGGGGTCTATGGCTACACCTTC. Protein: CASSRTGVYGYTF.

This chain links TRBV28 with TRBJ2-1, with 7 bases aligning to TRBD2. V was pared by 6 bases and J by 2 bases, with 10 bases of the junction left unmatched. The germline CDR1 and CDR2 sequences are MDHEN and SYDVKM. This CDR3 is built from 16 residues. The CDR3 DNA sequence: TGTGCCAGCAGCCTCCTGGGCGGGAGTCCCTACAATGAGCAGTTCTTC. Amino acid sequence: CASSLLGGSPYNEQFF.

The rearrangement joins TRBV28 to TRBJ2-5, with a possible D match to TRBD2 (6 bases). The CDR3 has 15 amino acids. The germline V and J ends were trimmed by 6 bases and 5 bases, with 19 bases remaining between them. Per germline, CDR1 MDHEN and CDR2 SYDVKM. The CDR3 sequence is CASSTRDGAVETQYF. DNA of the CDR3: TGTGCCAGCAGCACGCGGGACGGTGCGGTGGAGACCCAGTACTTC.

This sequence joins TRBV16 and TRBJ2-7; D is unresolved. Germline V lookup: CDR1 KGHSY, CDR2 FQNENV. The CDR3 loop spans 15 amino acids. The germline V and J ends were trimmed by 0 bases and 0 bases, with 9 bases remaining between them. The CDR3 protein is CASSQSWRSSYEQYF. The CDR3 DNA is TGTGCCAGCAGCCAATCGTGGCGGAGCTCCTACGAGCAGTACTTC. Supplemented by reference TRBV16 and TRBJ2-7, the full variable domain reads GEEVAQTPKHLVRGEGQKAKLYCAPIKGHSYVFWYQQVLKNEFKFLISFQNENVFDETGMPKERFSAKCLPNSPCSLEIQATKLEDSAVYFCASSQSWRSSYEQYFGPGTRLTVT.

This chain connects TRBV13 to TRBJ2-3, with 11 bases aligning to TRBD1. The CDR3 extends over 16 amino acids. In germline, CDR1 is PRHDT, CDR2 FYEKMQ (reference sequence). V shed 5 bases, J shed 4 bases, and the junction held 8 bases outside the gene matches. This CDR3 reads CASSALRDRGSDTQYF. The CDR3 nucleotides are TGTGCCAGCAGCGCTCTCCGGGACAGGGGGTCAGATACGCAGTATTTT.

The chain is built from TRBV6-6 and TRBJ2-2; TRBD2 matches 7 bases. Per the germline V gene, CDR1 is MNHNY and CDR2 is SVGAGI (reference sequence). This CDR3 has 14 amino acids. V dropped 8 bases and J dropped 5; count of bases not matched to a gene: 8. The CDR3 bases are TGTGCCAGCCGCGAGACTAGCTGGACCGGGGAGCTGTTTTTT. This gives the protein CASRETSWTGELFF.

The chain couples TRBV4-1 to TRBJ2-6, with D possibly matching TRBD1 (6 bases). The V gene's germline CDR1 is MGHRA and CDR2 YSYEKL. This CDR3 comprises 16 residues. Trimming stripped 5 bases from V and 4 bases from J, with 15 bases between. The CDR3 loop is CASSRTGSSGANVLTF. The CDR3 DNA follows: TGCGCCAGCAGCAGAACAGGGTCTTCCGGGGCCAACGTCCTGACTTTC.

The chain is built from TRBV18 and TRBJ2-1, with 11 bases aligning to TRBD2. CDR1 is KGHSH and CDR2 is LQKENI in the germline V gene. The trim removed 5 bases at V and 8 bases at J, leaving 8 bases unmatched. CDR3 size: 15 residues. Written as DNA, the CDR3 is TGTGCCAGCTCAGCCAGACTAGCGGGAATGGATGAGCAGTTCTTC. Translation: CASSARLAGMDEQFF.

The chain employs TRBV27 and TRBJ1-2, with 11 bases that match TRBD1. Per the germline V gene, CDR1 is MNHEY and CDR2 is SMNVEV (reference sequence). V shed 6 bases, J shed 0 bases, and the junction held 3 bases outside the gene matches. This CDR3 spans 15 amino acids. CDR3 nucleotide sequence: TGTGCCAGCAGAGGGACAGGGGGTGCTAACTATGGCTACACCTTC. Its protein product is CASRGTGGANYGYTF.

V and J are TRBV3-1 (or the pseudogene TRBV3-2) and TRBJ1-5; tentatively, D is TRBD1 (5 bases). V lost 3 bases, J lost 1 base, and 16 bases lay in between. The germline V gene has CDR1 LGHDT and CDR2 YNNKEL (reference sequence). There are 17 residues in the CDR3. The CDR3 DNA sequence: TGTGCCAGCAGCCATGGGTCGGGGGGGAGAAGCAATCAGCCCCAGCATTTT. Translating it yields CASSHGSGGRSNQPQHF.

The chain carries TRBV7-2 and TRBJ2-4, with 10 bases fitting TRBD2. CDR1 and CDR2 (germline): SGHTA, FQGNSA. The CDR3 is 20 residues long. V gave up 0 bases and J gave up 2 bases; unmatched junction bases: 13. The CDR3 DNA is TGTGCCAGCAGCTTAGCGACTAGCGGGCCTCAAAGGGCGACCAAAAACATTCAGTACTTC. Protein sequence: CASSLATSGPQRATKNIQYF.

The chain couples TRBV5-4 to TRBJ2-3; 9 bases line up with TRBD1. Germline V lookup: CDR1 SGHNT, CDR2 YYREEE (reference sequence). This CDR3 is 15 amino acids long. V was pared by 4 bases and J by 1 base, with 4 bases of the junction left unmatched. The CDR3 DNA is TGTGCCAGCAGCCAACAGGGGGCACGCACAGATACGCAGTATTTT. Its protein product is CASSQQGARTDTQYF.